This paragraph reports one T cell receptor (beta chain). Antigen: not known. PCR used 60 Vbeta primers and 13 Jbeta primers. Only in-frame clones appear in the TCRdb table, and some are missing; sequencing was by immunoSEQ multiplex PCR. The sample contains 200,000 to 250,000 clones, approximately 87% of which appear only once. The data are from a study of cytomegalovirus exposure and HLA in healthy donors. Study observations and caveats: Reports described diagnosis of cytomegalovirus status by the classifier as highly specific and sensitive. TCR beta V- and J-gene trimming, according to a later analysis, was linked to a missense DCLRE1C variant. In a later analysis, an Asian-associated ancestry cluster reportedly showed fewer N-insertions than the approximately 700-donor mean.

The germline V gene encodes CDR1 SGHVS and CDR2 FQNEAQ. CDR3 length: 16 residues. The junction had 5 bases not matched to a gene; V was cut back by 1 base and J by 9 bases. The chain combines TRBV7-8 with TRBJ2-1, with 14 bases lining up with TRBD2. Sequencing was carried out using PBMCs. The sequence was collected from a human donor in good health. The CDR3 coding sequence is TGTGCCAGCAGCTTAGGGGGGACTAGCGGGAGTAGTGAGCAGTTCTTC. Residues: CASSLGGTSGSSEQFF.